The 32 T cell receptor beta chains below come from one sample, sequenced in a study of T cell responses to AZD1222 COVID-19 vaccine. Repertoires were generated with immunoSEQ multiplex PCR, while TCRdb's copy carries only in-frame clones and drops some. The sample lists nearly 95,000 clones; roughly nine tenths were seen once. Sequenced here: peripheral blood, sampled 28 days after the second AZD1222 dose. These receptor sequences come from an adult who received the AZD1222 COVID-19 vaccine.

The chain links TRBV9 to TRBJ2-1; 10 nucleotides match TRBD2. The length of the CDR3 is 17 residues. Germline CDR1 reads SGDLS; CDR2 reads YYNGEE. V gave up 3 bases and J gave up 5 bases; unmatched junction bases: 11. CDR3 DNA: TGTGCCAGCAGCGCCGGAGTACTAGCGGGACTAGACAATGAGCAGTTCTTC. Translation: CASSAGVLAGLDNEQFF.

The gene calls are TRBV6-5 and TRBJ1-1; TRBD1 might be the D (5 bases). Trimming removed 0 bases at V and 8 bases at J, with 16 bases between. CDR3 size: 15 residues. Germline V gene data show CDR1 as MNHEY and CDR2 as SVGAGI. The CDR3 loop reads CASSYSVVTAFEAFF. The DNA for the CDR3 is TGTGCCAGCAGTTACTCGGTCGTGACAGCCTTCGAAGCTTTCTTT.

CDR3 residues: CASSLLEDTYGYTF. The CDR3 DNA reads TGTGCCAGCAGCTTATTGGAGGACACCTATGGCTACACCTTC. The V call is TRBV7-8, the J call TRBJ1-2, with a tentative D call TRBD1 (5 bases). CDR1 SGHVS and CDR2 FQNEAQ come from the germline V gene. This CDR3 spans 14 amino acids. Trimming pared 2 bases from V and 4 bases from J, leaving 11 bases between.

The rearrangement joins TRBV27 to TRBJ2-7, with D maybe TRBD2 (5 bases). V was pared by 7 bases and J by 0 bases, with 19 bases between. Germline CDR1 is MNHEY and CDR2 is SMNVEV (reference sequence). This CDR3 has 16 residues. The DNA for the CDR3 is TGTGCCAGCACCTCCCTCGGTTTGAGGGCCTCCTACGAGCAGTACTTC. Its translation is CASTSLGLRASYEQYF.

The V gene is TRBV6-5, the J gene TRBJ2-3; tentative D call: TRBD1 (6 bases). The CDR3 sequence is 12 residues long. V gave up 9 bases and J gave up 8 bases, with 15 bases separating them. Germline assignment: CDR1 MNHEY and CDR2 SVGAGI. The CDR3 nucleotides read TGTGCCAGTACAGGGATCCCGGGTACGCAGTATTTT. It specifies CASTGIPGTQYF.

V gene TRBV30 combines with J gene TRBJ2-7, with D possibly matching TRBD1 (5 bases). V lost 4 bases, J lost 3 bases, and 13 bases lay in between. Germline CDR1 GTSNPN, CDR2 SVGIG (reference sequence). This CDR3 spans 13 amino acids. CDR3: CAWTSGRGYEQYF. DNA of the CDR3: TGTGCCTGGACTTCTGGAAGGGGCTACGAGCAGTACTTC.

The chain has TRBV29-1 and TRBJ2-2; no firm D call. The CDR3 has 14 residues. V lost 0 bases to trimming and J lost 7 bases, with 12 bases between them. Looked up from germline, CDR1 is SQVTM and CDR2 is ANQGSEA. The chain's CDR3 is CSVEDSRWGGELFF. The CDR3 region has the DNA TGCAGCGTTGAAGATTCTCGGTGGGGCGGGGAGCTGTTTTTT.

The V and J genes are TRBV16 and TRBJ1-2; no clear D gene. Germline assignment: CDR1 KGHSY and CDR2 FQNENV. The CDR3 is made up of 14 amino acids. With 4 bases removed from V and 5 bases from J, the gap between germline ends came to 14 bases. This CDR3 is CASSPDLAPYGYTF. CDR3 bases: TGTGCCAGCAGCCCTGACCTTGCCCCTTATGGCTACACCTTC.

The chain uses TRBV5-1 and TRBJ1-3; D is unclear. Germline-derived CDR1 and CDR2 are SGHRS and YFSETQ. The CDR3 runs 16 residues. Trimming stripped 4 bases from V and 2 bases from J, with 16 bases between. The DNA for the CDR3 is TGCGCCAGCAGCCCCTACTCAGACATCCCTGGAAACACCATATATTTT. Residues: CASSPYSDIPGNTIYF. Using reference TRBV5-1 and TRBJ1-3 for the parts outside the CDR3, the full variable domain is KAGVTQTPRYLIKTRGQQVTLSCSPISGHRSVSWYQQTPGQGLQFLFEYFSETQRNKGNFPGRFSGRQFSNSRSEMNVSTLELGDSALYLCASSPYSDIPGNTIYFGEGSWLTVV.

The chain recombines TRBV7-9 with TRBJ2-7, with D perhaps given as TRBD1 or TRBD2 (6 bases each). Per germline, CDR1 SEHNR and CDR2 FQNEAQ (reference sequence). The V and J ends lost 4 bases and 2 bases respectively, with 15 bases between them. The CDR3 is 15 amino acids. As DNA, the CDR3 is TGTGCCAGCAGCTATCTCCGGGGGCATACCTACGAGCAGTACTTC. This gives the protein CASSYLRGHTYEQYF.

This chain links TRBV24-1 with TRBJ1-2; perhaps TRBD1 as D (5 bases). Germline V lookup: CDR1 KGHDR, CDR2 SFDVKD. This CDR3 spans 14 amino acids. V was shortened by 5 bases and J by 2 bases, with 11 bases between the two germline ends. CDR3 sequence: CATSVGGVNYGYTF. The CDR3 DNA sequence: TGTGCCACCAGTGTCGGGGGTGTGAACTATGGCTACACCTTC.

The chain recombines TRBV5-1 with TRBJ1-6, with no clear D. Germline CDR1 is SGHRS and CDR2 is YFSETQ. This CDR3 region has 14 residues. V dropped 1 base and J dropped 5 bases, with 7 bases sitting between them. The CDR3 sequence is CASSLPRDNSPLHF. CDR3 bases: TGCGCCAGCAGCTTGCCACGGGATAATTCACCCCTCCACTTT.

The V gene is TRBV7-6, the J gene TRBJ2-1; the D is unclear. CDR1 SGHVS and CDR2 FNYEAQ come from the germline V gene. V was trimmed by 0 bases and J by 0 bases, leaving 0 bases between them. This CDR3 is 13 amino acids long. CDR3: CASSLASYNEQFF. In DNA form, the CDR3 reads TGTGCCAGCAGCTTAGCCTCCTACAATGAGCAGTTCTTC.

The rearrangement joins TRBV2 to TRBJ1-1, with unresolved D. There are 13 residues in the CDR3. The ends were cut back, 8 bases at V and 2 bases at J, with 12 bases in the middle. Germline CDR1 SNHLY, CDR2 FYNNEI. The CDR3 nucleotides read TGTGCCAGCGTAAGACAAGGAAACACTGAAGCTTTCTTT. This sequence encodes CASVRQGNTEAFF.

The V gene is TRBV4-2, the J gene TRBJ1-2; D is uncertain. The CDR3 totals 15 residues. Germline values: CDR1 LGHNA, CDR2 YNFKEQ. The germline V and J ends were trimmed by 0 bases and 0 bases, with 8 bases remaining between them. The CDR3 here is CASSQEGTANYGYTF. The CDR3 DNA reads as TGTGCCAGCAGCCAAGAGGGAACAGCTAACTATGGCTACACCTTC.

The V and J genes are TRBV2 and TRBJ2-3, with 9 bases identical to TRBD2. J lost 5 bases, V lost 6 bases, and 15 bases had no gene match. The V gene's germline CDR1 is SNHLY and CDR2 FYNNEI. CDR3 length: 17 residues. Written as DNA, the CDR3 is TGTGCCAGCAGGGAACGATTCGGCGGGGGGGCACAAGATACGCAGTATTTT. Protein product: CASRERFGGGAQDTQYF.

The chain recombines TRBV7-2 with TRBJ2-1, with D possibly TRBD2 on 6 matching bases. The CDR3 consists of 16 residues. V was trimmed by 3 bases and J by 9 bases, leaving 21 bases between them. Germline V gene data show CDR1 as SGHTA and CDR2 as FQGNSA. The CDR3 DNA sequence: TGTGCCAGCAGCTTCTTTAGGCGGTTAGCGGTCCTTGAGCAGTTCTTC. As protein: CASSFFRRLAVLEQFF.

This clone was detected once. The chain couples TRBV24-1 to TRBJ2-2, with D perhaps being TRBD1 or TRBD2 (5 bases each). V dropped 7 bases and J dropped 4 bases, with 15 bases sitting between them. This CDR3 region has 15 residues. Germline values: CDR1 KGHDR, CDR2 SFDVKD. CDR3 residues: CATSDSGTFTGELFF. The CDR3 DNA reads TGTGCCACCAGCGACTCCGGGACCTTCACCGGGGAGCTGTTTTTT.

This rearrangement joins TRBV5-5 to TRBJ1-3; D is undetermined. The V gene lost 2 bases and the J gene lost 8 bases, with 11 bases spanning the gap. Germline CDR1 SGHKS, CDR2 YYEKEE (reference sequence). The CDR3 has 13 amino acids. In DNA form, the CDR3 reads TGTGCCAGCAGCTTCCGGGATGGGTACACCATATATTTT. Translated: CASSFRDGYTIYF. Based on the CDR3 plus reference TRBV5-5 and TRBJ1-3, the full variable domain is DAGVTQSPTHLIKTRGQQVTLRCSPISGHKSVSWYQQVLGQGPQFIFQYYEKEERGRGNFPDRFSARQFPNYSSELNVNALLLGDSALYLCASSFRDGYTIYFGEGSWLTVV.

This sequence joins TRBV12-3 or TRBV12-4 and TRBJ2-5; D is perhaps TRBD2 (5 bases). Trimming removed 7 bases from V and 9 bases from J, with 18 bases in between. This CDR3 has 13 amino acids. The CDR3 is CASTPGQPEAQYF. The DNA for the CDR3 is TGTGCCAGCACCCCCGGGCAGCCGGAGGCCCAGTACTTC.

This clone was picked up one time. The rearrangement uses TRBV11-2 and TRBJ2-6; TRBD1 matches at 8 bases. The trim removed 2 bases at V and 8 bases at J, leaving 5 bases unmatched. This CDR3 is built from 15 residues. Germline V gives CDR1 SGHAT, CDR2 FQNNGV. The DNA for the CDR3 is TGTGCCAGCAGCTTAATCGGACAGGGTACCAACGTCCTGACTTTC. Its translation is CASSLIGQGTNVLTF.

This chain links TRBV5-1 with TRBJ2-6, with 9 bases matching TRBD1. Germline-derived CDR1 and CDR2 are SGHRS and YFSETQ. The CDR3 runs to 17 residues. J was trimmed by 0 bases and V by 0 bases; bases with no gene match: 1. CDR3 sequence: CASSLVTGGSGANVLTF. The CDR3 DNA reads as TGCGCCAGCAGCTTGGTGACAGGGGGCTCTGGGGCCAACGTCCTGACTTTC. Looking up the rest from reference TRBV5-1 and TRBJ2-6 gives the full variable domain: KAGVTQTPRYLIKTRGQQVTLSCSPISGHRSVSWYQQTPGQGLQFLFEYFSETQRNKGNFPGRFSGRQFSNSRSEMNVSTLELGDSALYLCASSLVTGGSGANVLTFGAGSRLTVL.

The chain couples TRBV10-2 to TRBJ1-1; no definite D call. CDR1 is WSHSY, CDR2 SAAADI, per germline. The CDR3 contains 13 residues. Trimming took off 7 bases at V and 1 base at J, with 10 bases between the two ends. The CDR3 DNA reads TGCGCCAGCACCTTTGAGGGGAACACTGAAGCTTTCTTT. As protein: CASTFEGNTEAFF.

A single count supports this clone. The gene calls are TRBV19 and TRBJ1-4; TRBD1 is a possible D gene (5 bases). This CDR3 spans 16 amino acids. Germline lookup yields CDR1 LNHDA and CDR2 SQIVND (reference sequence). Trimming shortened V by 0 bases and J by 7 bases, and 15 bases separated the two germline ends. The CDR3 here is CASSIEGRGFGEKLFF. CDR3 nucleotides: TGTGCCAGTAGTATAGAAGGACGGGGCTTCGGTGAAAAACTGTTTTTT.

The chain joins TRBV4-2 to TRBJ1-2; 10 bases are shared with TRBD1. CDR1 is LGHNA and CDR2 is YNFKEQ in the germline V gene. J lost 6 bases, V lost 4 bases, and 11 bases had no gene match. The CDR3 totals 16 residues. In DNA form, the CDR3 reads TGTGCCAGCAGCCCAGAATCGGGACAGGGGCTTCATGGCTACACCTTC. Protein sequence: CASSPESGQGLHGYTF.

The chain links TRBV15 to TRBJ1-5; D is uncertain. Trimming removed 1 base at V and 7 bases at J, with 8 bases between. The CDR3 is 13 residues long. Germline V CDR1 and CDR2: LNHNV, YYDKDF (reference sequence). CDR3 nucleotides: TGTGCCACCAGCAGAGGGGTTGGACAGCCCCAGCATTTT. This sequence encodes CATSRGVGQPQHF. Full variable domain (missing parts from reference TRBV15 and TRBJ1-5): DAMVIQNPRYQVTQFGKPVTLSCSQTLNHNVMYWYQQKSSQAPKLLFHYYDKDFNNEADTPDNFQSRRPNTSFCFLDIRSPGLGDTAMYLCATSRGVGQPQHFGDGTRLSIL.

This clone was recorded a few times. The chain has TRBV7-8 and TRBJ1-3; a weak D match, TRBD1 (6 bases). V shed 2 bases and J shed 2 bases, with 7 bases lying between them. CDR1 is SGHVS, CDR2 FQNEAQ, per germline. The CDR3 has 14 amino acids. DNA for the CDR3: TGTGCCAGCAGCTTACCAGGGGCTGGAAACACCATATATTTT. Encoded protein: CASSLPGAGNTIYF.

This clone was detected only once. The chain recombines TRBV19 with TRBJ2-1, with 7 bases that match TRBD1. The junction had 28 bases not matched to a gene; V was cut back by 9 bases and J by 2 bases. Germline lookup yields CDR1 LNHDA and CDR2 SQIVND (reference sequence). The CDR3 totals 21 residues. The CDR3 DNA sequence: TGTGCCAGAAGCCCGTGCGACCGCCCCGACAGGGTTGATCTTCCCTACAATGAGCAGTTCTTC. Translation gives CARSPCDRPDRVDLPYNEQFF. Together with reference TRBV19 and TRBJ2-1, the CDR3 gives the full variable domain: DGGITQSPKYLFRKEGQNVTLSCEQNLNHDAMYWYRQDPGQGLRLIYYSQIVNDFQKGDIAEGYSVSREKKESFPLTVTSAQKNPTAFYLCARSPCDRPDRVDLPYNEQFFGPGTRLTVL.

The chain carries TRBV12-5 and TRBJ2-7, with 12 bases identical to TRBD1. The ends lost 1 base at V and 9 bases at J; junction bases unmatched: 10. The length of the CDR3 is 16 residues. The germline gives CDR1 LGHNT, CDR2 FRNRAP. The CDR3 coding sequence is TGTGCTAGTGGTTTGGCTTGGGACAGGGGGCAGAGGTTGCAGTACTTC. Its translation: CASGLAWDRGQRLQYF. Full variable domain (remainder filled in from reference TRBV12-5 and TRBJ2-7): DARVTQTPRHKVTEMGQEVTMRCQPILGHNTVFWYRQTMMQGLELLAYFRNRAPLDDSGMPKDRFSAEMPDATLATLKIQPSEPRDSAVYFCASGLAWDRGQRLQYFGPGTRLTVT.

The rearrangement joins TRBV6-5 to TRBJ2-7; D possibly corresponds to TRBD2 (5 bases). This CDR3 region has 16 residues. The V end was cut by 3 bases, the J end by 3 bases, with 18 bases between. CDR1 and CDR2 (germline): MNHEY, SVGAGI. CDR3 amino acids: CASSYTPVGGGYEQYF. The CDR3 nucleotides are TGTGCCAGCAGTTATACCCCCGTTGGCGGAGGCTACGAGCAGTACTTC.

The rearrangement uses TRBV9 and TRBJ1-3, with a weak D call TRBD1 (5 bases). Trimming left V 3 bases short and J 7 bases short, with 29 bases between. This CDR3 has 19 residues. Germline CDR1 and CDR2: SGDLS and YYNGEE. The CDR3 bases are TGTGCCAGCAGCGCTCATCAACGTCCCGGGGGTGGCAGAAGGAACACCATATATTTT. Translation: CASSAHQRPGGGRRNTIYF.

The rearrangement uses TRBV21-1 and TRBJ1-2; TRBD1, as called in the table, went unchecked against the DNA. TRBV21-1 is reported as a pseudogene. CDR3 size: 16 residues. CDR3 residues: CASSSHPEDRNYGYTF. DNA of the CDR3: TGTGCCAGCAGCTCTCACCCTGAGGACAGGAACTATGGCTACACCTTC.